A single T cell receptor (beta chain) is shown here with its context. Its specificity is unknown. Sequencing was performed with immunoSEQ multiplex PCR; in TCRdb, only in-frame clones are kept and a portion is missing. The table includes more than 300,000 clones, roughly 89% detected once. These data are taken from a study of Ad26.COV2.S vaccination and SARS-CoV-2 variants. Whole-study context: COV1001, an Ad26.COV2.S trial, supplied this vaccine-arm donor. Doses of Ad26.COV2.S were injected into muscle once or twice, 56 days apart.

Treatment meaning: around 19 received Ad26.COV2.S at low or high dose, single or two shots; several received placebo; per-sample allocation not given. Sampling happened 63 days after the first vaccine or placebo injection. An Ad26 vector that expressed Wuhan-strain SARS-CoV-2 spike constituted the vaccine. Study-level results: Analyses of TCR breadth and depth may have underestimated total T cell responses.

The sequence derives from a person between 18 and 65 years old who received the Ad26.COV2.S COVID-19 vaccine or a placebo. The sequencing used peripheral blood, collected in a trial of Ad26.COV2.S vaccine versus placebo.

The CDR3 coding sequence is TGTGCCAGCAGCGCCATGGGGGCCGCTGCCTACGAGCAGTACTTC. It specifies CASSAMGAAAYEQYF. V is TRBV2 and J is TRBJ2-7; perhaps TRBD1 as D (6 bases). From germline, CDR1 is SNHLY and CDR2 FYNNEI. Trimming pared 6 bases from V and 2 bases from J, leaving 17 bases between. This CDR3 comprises 15 residues.